This T cell receptor (beta chain) is drawn from a study of blood T cell repertoires in COVID-19. Looking at the study overall: Some COVID-19 samples were acute and others convalescent; all came from the United States, Italy and Spain. The cDNA or gDNA used as material had been derived from T cells, B-cell-depleted T cells, or PBMCs.

Original methodology: The authors estimated nucleated cell counts from reference gene primer amplification. Clones were sequenced by immunoSEQ multiplex PCR, and TCRdb holds only the in-frame ones, with some missing. V, J and clone size derive from that table, while D and trimming were established from the DNA sequence. The table lists 200,000 to 250,000 clones, 75% to 85% of them singletons. The CDR3 runs to 15 residues. From germline, CDR1 is SGHRS and CDR2 YFSETQ. Trimming cost V 0 bases and J 10 bases, with 19 bases left between them. One Seattle source followed patients from active infection through their disease course.

The V gene is TRBV5-1, the J gene TRBJ1-1; D not resolved. The TCR originated in a woman aged 80 or over with COVID-19, enrolled during active disease. Sequenced sample: peripheral blood. The CDR3 is CASSLVGDPLPGAFF. CDR3 DNA sequence: TGCGCCAGCAGCTTGGTCGGAGATCCGCTTCCTGGAGCTTTCTTT.